This T cell receptor beta chain was captured by sequencing in a study of cytomegalovirus exposure and HLA in healthy donors. Here immunoSEQ multiplex PCR was the method, and the copy in TCRdb shows in-frame clones only, minus some. The profile shows some 60,000 clones, roughly 96% of them singletons. Germline values: CDR1 MDHEN, CDR2 SYDVKM. The CDR3 is made up of 16 amino acids. Losses at the gene ends were 4 bases for V and 5 bases for J; bases not matched to a gene: 7. About this clone itself: Its antigen is not identified.

Overall study findings and caveats: In vitro confirmation showed three CMV-associated chains to be CMV antigen specific. It was reportedly the case that the classifier diagnosed cytomegalovirus status with high specificity and sensitivity.

The chain employs TRBV28 and TRBJ2-2; 10 nucleotides match TRBD1. The source is a man between 18 and 35 years old in good health and CMV-seronegative. Material for sequencing was PBMCs. This CDR3 reads CASSSVRDRGTGELFF. The CDR3 DNA reads TGTGCCAGCAGTTCCGTCCGGGACAGGGGAACCGGGGAGCTGTTTTTT.